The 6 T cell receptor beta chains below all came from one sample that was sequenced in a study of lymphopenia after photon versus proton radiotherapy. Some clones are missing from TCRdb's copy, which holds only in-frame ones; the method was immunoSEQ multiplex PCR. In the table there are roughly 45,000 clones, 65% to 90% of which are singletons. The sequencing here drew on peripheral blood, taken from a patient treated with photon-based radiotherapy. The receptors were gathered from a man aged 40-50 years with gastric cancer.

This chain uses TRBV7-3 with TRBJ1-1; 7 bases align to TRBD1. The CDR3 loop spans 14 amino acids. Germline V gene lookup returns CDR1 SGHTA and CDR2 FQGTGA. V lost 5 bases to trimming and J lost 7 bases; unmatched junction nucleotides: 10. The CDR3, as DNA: TGTGCCAGCAGCGTAAGACAGGGAGTGAATGAAGCTTTCTTT. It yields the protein CASSVRQGVNEAFF.

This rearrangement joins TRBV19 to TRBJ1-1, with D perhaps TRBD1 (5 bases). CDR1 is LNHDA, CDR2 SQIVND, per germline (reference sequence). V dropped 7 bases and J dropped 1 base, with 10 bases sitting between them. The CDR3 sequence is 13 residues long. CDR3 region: CASNGRGNTEAFF. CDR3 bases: TGTGCCAGTAACGGGAGGGGGAACACTGAAGCTTTCTTT.

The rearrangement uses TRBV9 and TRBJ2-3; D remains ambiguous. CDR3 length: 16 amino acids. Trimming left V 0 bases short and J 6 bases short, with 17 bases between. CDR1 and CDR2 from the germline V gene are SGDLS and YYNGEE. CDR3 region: CASSVAPGGSSDTQYF. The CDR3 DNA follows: TGTGCCAGCAGCGTAGCCCCAGGCGGCTCCTCCGATACGCAGTATTTT. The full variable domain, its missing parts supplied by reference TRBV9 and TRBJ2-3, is DSGVTQTPKHLITATGQRVTLRCSPRSGDLSVYWYQQSLDQGLQFLIQYYNGEERAKGNILERFSAQQFPDLHSELNLSSLELGDSALYFCASSVAPGGSSDTQYFGPGTRLTVL.

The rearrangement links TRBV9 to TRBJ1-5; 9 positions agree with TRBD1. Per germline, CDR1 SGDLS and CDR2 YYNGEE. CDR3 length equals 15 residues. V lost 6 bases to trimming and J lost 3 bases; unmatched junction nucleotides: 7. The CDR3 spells CASTPGDRDNQPQHF. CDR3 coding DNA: TGTGCCAGCACCCCAGGGGACAGGGACAATCAGCCCCAGCATTTT.

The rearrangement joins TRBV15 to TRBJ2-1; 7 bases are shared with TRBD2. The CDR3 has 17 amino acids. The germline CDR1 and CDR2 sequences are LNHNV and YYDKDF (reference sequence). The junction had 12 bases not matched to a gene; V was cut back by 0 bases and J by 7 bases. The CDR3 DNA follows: TGTGCCACCAGCAGAGATCTGGGGGGGGGACCGAAAAATGAGCAGTTCTTC. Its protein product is CATSRDLGGGPKNEQFF.

CDR3 sequence: CASSLAPNADTQYF. CDR3 bases: TGTGCCAGCAGCTTAGCCCCGAATGCGGATACGCAGTATTTT. This chain joins TRBV7-7 and TRBJ2-3, with D hard to call. V was trimmed by 0 bases and J by 6 bases, leaving 10 bases between them. Per the germline V gene, CDR1 is SSHAT and CDR2 is FNYEAQ (reference sequence). The CDR3 sequence is 14 residues long.